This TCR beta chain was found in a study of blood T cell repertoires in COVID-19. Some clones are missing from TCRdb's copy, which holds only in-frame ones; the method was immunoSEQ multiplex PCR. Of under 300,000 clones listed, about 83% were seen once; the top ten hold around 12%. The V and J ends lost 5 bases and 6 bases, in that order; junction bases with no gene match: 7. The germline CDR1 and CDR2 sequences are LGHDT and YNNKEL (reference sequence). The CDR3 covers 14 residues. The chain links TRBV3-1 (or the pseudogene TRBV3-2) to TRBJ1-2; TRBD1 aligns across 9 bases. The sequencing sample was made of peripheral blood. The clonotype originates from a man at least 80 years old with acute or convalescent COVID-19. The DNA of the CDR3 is TGTGCCAGCAGCTACACAGGGGGCCAAGATGGCTACACCTTC. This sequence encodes CASSYTGGQDGYTF.